Shown below are 19 T cell receptor beta chains from a single sample sequenced in a study of long-term antiretroviral therapy in people with HIV. The assay used was immunoSEQ (version v3.0), run at survey level. The assay was immunoSEQ multiplex PCR, and TCRdb's table has in-frame clones only and misses some. The sample includes around 24,000 clones, approximately 93% of them seen just once. Specimen: unsorted PBMCs, collected 7.6 years after starting antiretroviral therapy. The receptor set was obtained from a woman aged 35 to 49 with HIV.

The J gene is TRBJ2-2, the V gene TRBV4-3, with 11 positions matching TRBD2. Trimming at V came to 1 base and at J to 1 base, leaving 5 bases not matched to a gene. Germline V gene sequence: CDR1 LGHNA, CDR2 YSLEER. The CDR3 runs 18 residues. CDR3 sequence: CASSQAITSGGNTGELFF. CDR3 in DNA: TGCGCCAGCAGCCAAGCGATAACTAGCGGGGGGAACACCGGGGAGCTGTTTTTT.

The chain recombines TRBV7-3 with TRBJ2-3; tentatively, D is TRBD1 or TRBD2 (5 bases each). The V and J ends lost 6 bases and 4 bases respectively, with 14 bases between them. The CDR3 extends over 14 amino acids. Germline loops: CDR1 SGHTA, CDR2 FQGTGA. CDR3 sequence reads: CASSPNWGSDTQYF. CDR3 bases: TGTGCCAGCAGTCCGAATTGGGGGTCAGATACGCAGTATTTT.

J is TRBJ2-3 and V is TRBV5-1; tentative D call: TRBD1 (5 bases). This CDR3 spans 15 amino acids. The germline gives CDR1 SGHRS, CDR2 YFSETQ. V shed 4 bases and J shed 3 bases, with 15 bases lying between them. The CDR3 reads CASSELQVPTDTQYF. Written as DNA, the CDR3 is TGCGCCAGCAGCGAACTACAGGTTCCAACAGATACGCAGTATTTT.

The chain recombines TRBV12-5 with TRBJ1-1, with D possibly TRBD1 on 6 matching bases. This CDR3 is 13 amino acids long. Trimming stripped 7 bases from V and 4 bases from J, with 13 bases between. CDR1 is LGHNT and CDR2 is FRNRAP in the germline V gene. DNA for the CDR3: TGTGCTAGTGTTCGGGGGCCCGGCACTGAAGCTTTCTTT. Residues: CASVRGPGTEAFF.

The chain is built from TRBV9 and TRBJ2-1; 12 nucleotides agree with TRBD2. Trimming removed 0 bases from V and 8 bases from J; junction bases left unmatched: 9. The CDR3 extends over 17 amino acids. The germline gives CDR1 SGDLS, CDR2 YYNGEE. The CDR3 nucleotides read TGTGCCAGCAGCGTAGGCGACCTAGCGGGGGGGAGGGATGAGCAGTTCTTC. Protein product: CASSVGDLAGGRDEQFF.

The gene calls are TRBV5-6 and TRBJ1-4; 8 bases map to TRBD1. The CDR3 length is 17 residues. Germline V gene data show CDR1 as SGHDT and CDR2 as YYEEEE. Trimming took 4 bases from V and 5 from J; bases not matched to a gene: 13. The CDR3 sequence is CASSLQGEMILNEKLFF. The CDR3 nucleotides are TGTGCCAGCAGCCTACAGGGGGAGATGATACTCAATGAAAAACTGTTTTTT. Combining the CDR3 with reference TRBV5-6 and TRBJ1-4 gives the whole variable domain DAGVTQSPTHLIKTRGQQVTLRCSPKSGHDTVSWYQQALGQGPQFIFQYYEEEERQRGNFPDRFSGHQFPNYSSELNVNALLLGDSALYLCASSLQGEMILNEKLFFGSGTQLSVL.

This clone was recorded only once. DNA for the CDR3: TGTGCCAGCAGCTCGTCCTACGAGCAGTACTTC. As protein: CASSSSYEQYF. J is TRBJ2-7 and V is TRBV5-4; D remains ambiguous. The V end was cut by 3 bases, the J end by 1 base, with 2 bases between. This CDR3 comprises 11 residues. The germline gives CDR1 SGHNT, CDR2 YYREEE (reference sequence).

This clone was found a few times. The chain joins TRBV9 to TRBJ2-7, with D possibly TRBD2 on 6 matching bases. Germline CDR1 is SGDLS and CDR2 is YYNGEE. The V end lost 0 bases, the J end lost 0 bases, and 16 bases lay between the germline ends. The CDR3 runs 17 residues. The CDR3 reads CASSVDGGYKSSYEQYF. CDR3 DNA: TGTGCCAGCAGCGTAGATGGGGGGTATAAGAGCTCCTACGAGCAGTACTTC.

The J gene is TRBJ2-1, the V gene TRBV27, with TRBD1 matching 10 bases. There are 16 residues in the CDR3. V shed 1 base, J shed 4 bases, and the junction held 4 bases outside the gene matches. CDR1 and CDR2 (germline): MNHEY, SMNVEV (reference sequence). CDR3 protein: CASSLFGTGVYNEQFF. CDR3 bases: TGTGCCAGCAGTTTATTCGGGACAGGGGTATACAATGAGCAGTTCTTC.

The chain uses TRBV6-5 and TRBJ1-4, with unresolved D. The V end lost 7 bases, the J end lost 5 bases, and 17 bases lay between the germline ends. Germline CDR1 is MNHEY and CDR2 is SVGAGI. CDR3 length: 15 residues. Here the CDR3 reads CASKDSPERNEKLFF. The CDR3, as DNA: TGTGCCAGCAAAGACTCTCCCGAGCGGAATGAAAAACTGTTTTTT.

V usage is TRBV4-1 and J usage is TRBJ2-3; 7 bases align to TRBD2. The CDR3 runs to 18 residues. Germline assignment: CDR1 MGHRA and CDR2 YSYEKL. The trim removed 1 base at V and 0 bases at J, leaving 10 bases unmatched. The CDR3 DNA reads TGCGCCAGCAGCCAAGGGCGTGGCGGGGGACCTAGCACAGATACGCAGTATTTT. Translating it yields CASSQGRGGGPSTDTQYF.

The chain carries TRBV19 and TRBJ1-2, with 10 bases aligning to TRBD1. The germline CDR1 and CDR2 sequences are LNHDA and SQIVND (reference sequence). With V trimmed by 6 bases and J by 3 bases, 10 bases remained unmatched. The CDR3 contains 16 residues. The CDR3, as DNA: TGTGCCAGTAGCAAATGGACAGGGACAGGGGACTATGGCTACACCTTC. It specifies CASSKWTGTGDYGYTF.

The DNA of the CDR3 is TGTGCCAGCAGCCAACACGGGGGACAGAATAATGAAAAACTGTTTTTT. Translation: CASSQHGGQNNEKLFF. The chain joins TRBV7-2 to TRBJ1-4, with TRBD1 identical over 7 bases. V was pared by 5 bases and J by 4 bases, with 10 bases of the junction left unmatched. The CDR3 length is 16 residues. The germline CDR1 and CDR2 sequences are SGHTA and FQGNSA.

The chain links TRBV6-5 to TRBJ2-7; TRBD1 agrees at 7 bases. Unmatched junction bases numbered 8, after V lost 6 bases and J lost 0 bases. Per the germline V gene, CDR1 is MNHEY and CDR2 is SVGAGI. The CDR3 runs to 15 residues. CDR3 residues: CASSHDRVSSYEQYF. The CDR3, as DNA: TGTGCCAGCAGCCACGACAGGGTTAGCTCCTACGAGCAGTACTTC.

The chain combines TRBV7-3 with TRBJ2-3; 7 nucleotides align to TRBD2. CDR3 length: 16 amino acids. CDR1 and CDR2 from the germline V gene are SGHTA and FQGTGA. V shed 6 bases and J 1 base; nucleotides not matched to a gene: 10. The CDR3: CASRQTSSGGTDTQYF. Here the CDR3 DNA reads TGTGCCAGCAGACAGACCTCTAGCGGCGGCACAGATACGCAGTATTTT.

This chain connects TRBV6-5 to TRBJ2-7; maybe TRBD1 (6 bases). The germline V and J ends were trimmed by 6 bases and 3 bases, with 9 bases remaining between them. Germline loops: CDR1 MNHEY, CDR2 SVGAGI. The CDR3 spans 12 residues. The CDR3 reads CASSSDSYEQYF. In DNA form, the CDR3 reads TGTGCCAGCAGCTCGGACAGCTACGAGCAGTACTTC.

V usage is TRBV11-2 and J usage is TRBJ1-1; 7 nucleotides line up with TRBD1. This CDR3 has 12 residues. Germline CDR1 reads SGHAT; CDR2 reads FQNNGV. Unmatched junction bases numbered 4, after V lost 1 base and J lost 11 bases. The CDR3 loop is CASSLAQGRAFF. Written as DNA, the CDR3 is TGTGCCAGCAGCTTAGCACAGGGGCGGGCTTTCTTT. The full variable domain, in which reference TRBV11-2 and TRBJ1-1 provide the parts outside the CDR3, is EAGVAQSPRYKIIEKRQSVAFWCNPISGHATLYWYQQILGQGPKLLIQFQNNGVVDDSQLPKDRFSAERLKGVDSTLKIQPAKLEDSAVYLCASSLAQGRAFFGQGTRLTVV.

This chain links TRBV27 with TRBJ2-2; TRBD2 aligns across 9 bases. The V gene's germline CDR1 is MNHEY and CDR2 SMNVEV (reference sequence). There are 15 residues in the CDR3. Trimming removed 2 bases from V and 5 bases from J; junction bases left unmatched: 3. The CDR3 is CASSLAGGWTGELFF. In DNA, the CDR3 is TGTGCCAGCAGTTTAGCGGGGGGGTGGACCGGGGAGCTGTTTTTT.

The chain combines TRBV25-1 with TRBJ2-5; 12 bases map to TRBD2. CDR1 is MGHDK, CDR2 SYGVNS, per germline. The CDR3 runs to 18 residues. The ends lost 2 bases at V and 5 bases at J; junction bases unmatched: 12. The CDR3 region has the DNA TGTGCCAGCAGTGAAGGGGCTAGCGGGGGGGTGATGATGGAGACCCAGTACTTC. Its protein product is CASSEGASGGVMMETQYF.